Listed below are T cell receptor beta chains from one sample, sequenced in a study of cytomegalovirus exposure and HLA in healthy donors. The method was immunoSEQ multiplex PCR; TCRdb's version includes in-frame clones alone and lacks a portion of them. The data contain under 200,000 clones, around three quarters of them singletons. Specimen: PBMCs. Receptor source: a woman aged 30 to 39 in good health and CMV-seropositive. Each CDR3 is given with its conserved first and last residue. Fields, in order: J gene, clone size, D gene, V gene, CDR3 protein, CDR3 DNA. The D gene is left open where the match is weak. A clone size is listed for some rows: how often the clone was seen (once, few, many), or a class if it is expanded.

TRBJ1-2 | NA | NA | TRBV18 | CASSPIVIGRGSPGYTF | TGTGCCAGCTCACCAATCGTTATTGGCAGGGGTTCCCCGGGCTACACCTTC
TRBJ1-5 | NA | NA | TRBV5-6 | CASSPQPGEPNQPQHF | TGTGCCAGCAGCCCTCAGCCAGGGGAACCCAATCAGCCCCAGCATTTT
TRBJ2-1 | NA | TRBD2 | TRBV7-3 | CASSLAGGPGNEQFF | TGTGCCAGCAGCTTAGCGGGAGGGCCGGGGAATGAGCAGTTCTTC
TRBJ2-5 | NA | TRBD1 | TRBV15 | CATSSQGQYYEETQYF | TGTGCCACCAGCAGTCAGGGACAGTATTACGAAGAGACCCAGTACTTC
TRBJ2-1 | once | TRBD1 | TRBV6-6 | CASSYGDRAANEQFF | TGTGCCAGCAGTTATGGCGACAGGGCGGCAAATGAGCAGTTCTTC
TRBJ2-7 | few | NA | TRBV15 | CATSKRQANSYEQYF | TGTGCCACCAGCAAAAGACAGGCGAACTCCTACGAGCAGTACTTC
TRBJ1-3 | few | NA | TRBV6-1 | CASSITGTGNTIYF | TGTGCCAGCAGTATCACAGGGACCGGAAACACCATATATTTT
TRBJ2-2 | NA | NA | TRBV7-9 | CASSFQGNRAGELFF | TGTGCCAGCAGCTTCCAGGGTAACAGAGCCGGGGAGCTGTTTTTT
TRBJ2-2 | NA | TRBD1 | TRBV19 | CASSTWDSTGELFF | TGTGCCAGTAGTACGTGGGACAGCACCGGGGAGCTGTTTTTT
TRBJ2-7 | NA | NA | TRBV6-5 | CASSYSVLAIRYEQYF | TGTGCCAGCAGTTACTCGGTACTAGCCATCCGCTACGAGCAGTACTTC
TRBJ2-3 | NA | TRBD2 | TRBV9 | CASSRRGANTDTQYF | TGTGCCAGCAGCCGGCGGGGGGCCAACACAGATACGCAGTATTTT
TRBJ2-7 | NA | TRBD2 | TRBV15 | CATSRALAGGPVSSYEQYF | TGTGCCACCAGCAGAGCACTAGCGGGAGGGCCCGTGAGCTCCTACGAGCAGTACTTC
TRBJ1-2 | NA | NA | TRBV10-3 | CAITGVGYGYTF | TGTGCCATCACAGGGGTGGGGTATGGCTACACCTTC
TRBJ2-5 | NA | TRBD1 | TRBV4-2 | CASSQVGTAQETQYF | TGTGCCAGCAGCCAAGTCGGGACAGCCCAAGAGACCCAGTACTTC
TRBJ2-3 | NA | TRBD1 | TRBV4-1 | CASSQRGPRTDTQYF | TGCGCCAGCAGCCAAAGGGGGCCCCGCACAGATACGCAGTATTTT
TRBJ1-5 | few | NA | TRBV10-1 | CASSEMREPQHF | TGCGCCAGCAGTGAGATGCGCGAGCCCCAGCATTTT
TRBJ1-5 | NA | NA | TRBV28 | CASIGGNQPQHF | TGTGCCAGCATCGGGGGCAATCAGCCCCAGCATTTT
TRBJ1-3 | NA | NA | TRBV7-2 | CASSSDQGASGNTIYF | TGTGCCAGCAGCTCAGATCAGGGCGCCTCTGGAAACACCATATATTTT
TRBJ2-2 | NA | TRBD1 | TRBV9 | CASSAQGDRNTGELFF | TGTGCCAGCAGCGCACAGGGGGATAGAAACACCGGGGAGCTGTTTTTT
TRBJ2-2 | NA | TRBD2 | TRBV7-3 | CASSQGLAGAGELFF | TGTGCCAGCAGCCAGGGACTAGCGGGAGCCGGGGAGCTGTTTTTT
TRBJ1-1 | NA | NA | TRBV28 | CASNRRGEAFF | TGTGCCAGCAACCGCAGGGGTGAAGCTTTCTTT
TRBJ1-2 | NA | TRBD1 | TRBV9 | CASSEGARDGRYGYTF | TGTGCCAGCAGCGAGGGGGCCCGTGACGGCCGCTATGGCTACACCTTC